This T cell receptor beta chain was retrieved from a study of blood T cell repertoires in COVID-19. Followed longitudinally, the Seattle patients had been enrolled during active infection. Measured with immunoSEQ multiplex PCR; TCRdb has only the in-frame clones, and not every one. The table has hundreds of thousands of clones, 85% to 90% seen once. The CDR3 is 14 residues long. Germline V lookup: CDR1 MDHEN, CDR2 SYDVKM. Trimming cost V 8 bases and J 4 bases, with 12 bases left between them. The sequenced sample was peripheral blood. This clonotype was sampled from a woman aged 50 to 65 with COVID-19, enrolled during active disease. The chain carries TRBV28 and TRBJ2-6; a weak D match, TRBD2 (6 bases). This CDR3 reads CASEEGTGANVLTF. In nucleotides, the CDR3 is TGTGCCAGCGAGGAGGGAACCGGGGCCAACGTCCTGACTTTC.